Listed below are T cell receptor beta chains from one sample, sequenced in a study of CD8+CD57+ T cells in acquired aplastic anemia. TCRdb ran MiXCR on the reads and lists one entry per CDR3 protein. The sample records roughly 290,000 distinct CDR3 sequences, roughly 53% being singletons. Sequencing used sorted CD4+, CD8+, or CD8+CD57+ T cells (not recorded which) from PBMCs. These receptors all stem from a human donor with aplastic anemia. CDR3s include the opening cysteine and the closing phenylalanine or tryptophan. Each record gives: D gene, J gene, clone size, V gene, CDR3 protein, CDR3 DNA. D genes are given only for firm matches. Clone sizes are given selectively: once, few, many, or a class where the clone is expanded.

d_gene: TRBD1
j_gene: TRBJ2-7
abundance: NA
v_gene: TRBV15
CDR3aa: CATSSHGTGTYEQYF
CDR3nt: TGTGCCACCAGCAGTCACGGGACAGGGACCTACGAGCAGTACTTC

d_gene: NA
j_gene: TRBJ2-7
abundance: many
v_gene: TRBV9
CDR3aa: CASSVALGDEQYF
CDR3nt: TGTGCCAGCAGCGTAGCGTTAGGGGACGAGCAGTACTTC

d_gene: NA
j_gene: TRBJ1-2
abundance: NA
v_gene: TRBV25-1
CDR3aa: CASSAGGEGKGGYTF
CDR3nt: TGTGCCAGCAGTGCCGGGGGGGAAGGGAAAGGTGGCTACACCTTC

d_gene: TRBD1
j_gene: TRBJ1-2
abundance: many
v_gene: TRBV25-1
CDR3aa: CASSSGTGIFGYTF
CDR3nt: TGTGCCAGCAGCTCCGGGACAGGGATTTTCGGCTACACCTTC

d_gene: NA
j_gene: TRBJ1-6
abundance: NA
v_gene: TRBV29-1
CDR3aa: CSAASGGETHF
CDR3nt: TGCAGCGCTGCCTCGGGTGGGGAAACCCACTTT

d_gene: TRBD2
j_gene: TRBJ2-4
abundance: NA
v_gene: TRBV29-1
CDR3aa: CSVVAGTAKNIQYF
CDR3nt: TGCAGCGTCGTAGCGGGAACAGCCAAAAACATTCAGTACTTC

d_gene: TRBD1
j_gene: TRBJ1-6
abundance: few
v_gene: TRBV7-9
CDR3aa: CASSSTGNGSPLHF
CDR3nt: TGTGCCAGCAGCTCGACAGGGAACGGTTCACCCCTCCACTTT

d_gene: TRBD2
j_gene: TRBJ2-5
abundance: NA
v_gene: TRBV19
CDR3aa: CASSLAGSGETQYF
CDR3nt: TGTGCCAGTAGTTTAGCGGGCAGCGGAGAGACCCAGTACTTC

d_gene: NA
j_gene: TRBJ2-3
abundance: many
v_gene: TRBV15
CDR3aa: CATSAASSTDTQYF
CDR3nt: TGTGCCACCAGCGCAGCTTCTAGCACAGATACGCAGTATTTT

d_gene: TRBD1
j_gene: TRBJ1-3
abundance: many
v_gene: TRBV2
CDR3aa: CASEEGAGNTIYF
CDR3nt: TGTGCCAGCGAGGAGGGGGCGGGAAACACCATATATTTT

d_gene: NA
j_gene: TRBJ2-6
abundance: NA
v_gene: TRBV24-1
CDR3aa: CATSVIPGGPPDTGANVLTF
CDR3nt: TGTGCCACCAGTGTAATCCCCGGGGGTCCCCCTGACACTGGGGCCAACGTCCTGACTTTC

d_gene: NA
j_gene: TRBJ1-2
abundance: NA
v_gene: TRBV9
CDR3aa: CASSDGGYYGYTF
CDR3nt: TGTGCCAGCAGCGACGGGGGGTACTATGGCTACACCTTC

d_gene: NA
j_gene: TRBJ2-2
abundance: NA
v_gene: TRBV2
CDR3aa: CASHGTATGELFF
CDR3nt: TGTGCCAGCCACGGGACTGCCACCGGGGAGCTGTTTTTT

d_gene: NA
j_gene: TRBJ1-2
abundance: many
v_gene: TRBV20-1
CDR3aa: CSARDSAPREVVGYGYTF
CDR3nt: TGCAGTGCTAGAGATTCCGCGCCTCGTGAGGTAGTGGGATATGGCTACACCTTC

d_gene: TRBD1
j_gene: TRBJ1-1
abundance: many
v_gene: TRBV6-1
CDR3aa: CASITGGSLVEAFF
CDR3nt: TGTGCCAGCATTACAGGGGGGTCACTTGTGGAAGCTTTCTTT

d_gene: NA
j_gene: TRBJ2-4
abundance: NA
v_gene: TRBV29-1
CDR3aa: CSVGRENIQYF
CDR3nt: TGCAGCGTTGGACGGGAAAACATTCAGTACTTC

d_gene: TRBD2
j_gene: TRBJ2-1
abundance: few
v_gene: TRBV25-1
CDR3aa: CASSELAGANYNEQFF
CDR3nt: TGTGCCAGCAGTGAACTAGCGGGGGCGAATTACAATGAGCAGTTCTTC

d_gene: TRBD1
j_gene: TRBJ1-2
abundance: NA
v_gene: TRBV24-1
CDR3aa: CATSDSRTGDYGYTF
CDR3nt: TGTGCCACCAGTGATTCGAGGACAGGGGACTATGGCTACACCTTC

d_gene: NA
j_gene: TRBJ1-2
abundance: few
v_gene: TRBV5-1
CDR3aa: CASSLDSVKTGYTF
CDR3nt: TGCGCCAGCAGCTTGGATAGTGTAAAGACTGGCTACACCTTC

d_gene: TRBD1
j_gene: TRBJ1-1
abundance: NA
v_gene: TRBV7-6
CDR3aa: CASSGGQGRSTEAFF
CDR3nt: TGTGCCAGCAGCGGGGGACAGGGGAGGAGTACTGAAGCTTTCTTT

d_gene: NA
j_gene: TRBJ2-1
abundance: NA
v_gene: TRBV7-9
CDR3aa: CASLGNSYNEQFF
CDR3nt: TGTGCCAGCCTGGGCAACTCCTACAATGAGCAGTTCTTC

d_gene: TRBD1
j_gene: TRBJ2-5
abundance: NA
v_gene: TRBV24-1
CDR3aa: CATRESGTGMTQYF
CDR3nt: TGTGCCACCAGAGAATCCGGGACAGGCATGACCCAGTACTTC

d_gene: NA
j_gene: TRBJ2-7
abundance: NA
v_gene: TRBV19
CDR3aa: CASSFSGTRIEQYF
CDR3nt: TGTGCCAGTAGTTTCTCCGGGACACGGATCGAGCAGTACTTC

d_gene: TRBD2
j_gene: TRBJ2-3
abundance: once
v_gene: TRBV19
CDR3aa: CASTTGGAGTDTQYF
CDR3nt: TGTGCCAGTACCACGGGGGGGGCCGGTACAGATACGCAGTATTTT

d_gene: NA
j_gene: TRBJ1-6
abundance: NA
v_gene: TRBV14
CDR3aa: CASSLSGDSPLHF
CDR3nt: TGTGCCAGCAGCCTGTCGGGGGACTCACCCCTCCACTTT

d_gene: NA
j_gene: TRBJ1-2
abundance: NA
v_gene: TRBV7-2
CDR3aa: CASSLEGIKYYGYTF
CDR3nt: TGTGCCAGCAGCTTAGAAGGGATAAAGTACTATGGCTACACCTTC

d_gene: TRBD1
j_gene: TRBJ2-2
abundance: many
v_gene: TRBV7-3
CDR3aa: CASSLTPGQGAGELFF
CDR3nt: TGTGCCAGCAGCTTAACGCCGGGACAGGGGGCCGGGGAGCTGTTTTTT

d_gene: TRBD2
j_gene: TRBJ2-3
abundance: NA
v_gene: TRBV19
CDR3aa: CASGRSTDTQYF
CDR3nt: TGTGCCAGCGGGAGGTCGACAGATACGCAGTATTTT

d_gene: NA
j_gene: TRBJ2-7
abundance: many
v_gene: TRBV24-1
CDR3aa: CASDGRLSIWQYF
CDR3nt: TGTGCCTCCGACGGACGGCTATCGATATGGCAGTACTTC

d_gene: TRBD1
j_gene: TRBJ2-7
abundance: many
v_gene: TRBV5-1
CDR3aa: CASSFDRVEYEQYF
CDR3nt: TGCGCCAGCAGCTTCGACAGGGTTGAATACGAGCAGTACTTC

d_gene: TRBD2
j_gene: TRBJ2-3
abundance: few
v_gene: TRBV9
CDR3aa: CASSVSGTSIVNTQYF
CDR3nt: TGTGCCAGCAGCGTGAGCGGGACTAGCATTGTTAATACGCAGTATTTT

d_gene: TRBD1
j_gene: TRBJ1-6
abundance: few
v_gene: TRBV15
CDR3aa: CATRRDRAYNSPLHF
CDR3nt: TGTGCCACCAGACGGGACAGAGCCTATAATTCACCCCTCCACTTT

d_gene: NA
j_gene: TRBJ1-1
abundance: NA
v_gene: TRBV10-1
CDR3aa: CAINRESTEAFF
CDR3nt: TGCGCCATCAACAGGGAGAGCACTGAAGCTTTCTTT

d_gene: NA
j_gene: TRBJ1-2
abundance: NA
v_gene: TRBV7-9
CDR3aa: CASRQAGIVGYTF
CDR3nt: TGTGCCAGCAGACAAGCAGGGATTGTTGGCTACACCTTC

d_gene: TRBD1
j_gene: TRBJ1-5
abundance: many
v_gene: TRBV6-5
CDR3aa: CASSYSTDRDQPQHF
CDR3nt: TGTGCCAGCAGTTACTCGACGGACAGGGACCAGCCCCAGCATTTT

d_gene: NA
j_gene: TRBJ2-5
abundance: many
v_gene: TRBV19
CDR3aa: CASSITGGSPQYF
CDR3nt: TGTGCCAGTAGTATTACCGGGGGTTCACCCCAGTACTTC

d_gene: NA
j_gene: TRBJ1-2
abundance: few
v_gene: TRBV19
CDR3aa: CASSTQVSYGYTF
CDR3nt: TGTGCCAGTAGTACTCAGGTTTCCTATGGCTACACCTTC

d_gene: NA
j_gene: TRBJ2-7
abundance: few
v_gene: TRBV10-3
CDR3aa: CATETGRDEQYF
CDR3nt: TGTGCCACCGAAACAGGGAGGGACGAGCAGTACTTC

d_gene: NA
j_gene: TRBJ2-7
abundance: many
v_gene: TRBV7-9
CDR3aa: CASSLLGESYEQYF
CDR3nt: TGTGCCAGCAGCTTACTGGGGGAATCCTACGAGCAGTACTTC

d_gene: NA
j_gene: TRBJ2-5
abundance: many
v_gene: TRBV5-1
CDR3aa: CASSLTGGGSETQYF
CDR3nt: TGCGCCAGCAGCTTGACAGGAGGAGGGTCAGAGACCCAGTACTTC

d_gene: TRBD1
j_gene: TRBJ1-1
abundance: NA
v_gene: TRBV29-1
CDR3aa: CSARGSGTGDTEAFF
CDR3nt: TGCAGTGCTAGAGGGAGCGGCACAGGGGACACTGAAGCTTTCTTT

d_gene: TRBD2
j_gene: TRBJ2-5
abundance: many
v_gene: TRBV5-1
CDR3aa: CASNGGGGRVSETQYF
CDR3nt: TGCGCCAGCAATGGCGGGGGGGGGCGTGTGTCAGAGACCCAGTACTTC

d_gene: NA
j_gene: TRBJ1-4
abundance: NA
v_gene: TRBV7-8
CDR3aa: CASSLAGMIGKLFF
CDR3nt: TGTGCCAGCAGCTTAGCAGGGATGATCGGGAAACTGTTTTTT

d_gene: NA
j_gene: TRBJ1-2
abundance: NA
v_gene: TRBV29-1
CDR3aa: CSVGSETGRGGYTF
CDR3nt: TGCAGCGTTGGTAGTGAGACAGGCCGCGGGGGCTACACCTTC

d_gene: NA
j_gene: TRBJ1-6
abundance: medium-sized
v_gene: TRBV2
CDR3aa: CASSEIGAALHF
CDR3nt: TGTGCCAGCAGTGAGATCGGGGCGGCCCTCCACTTT

d_gene: NA
j_gene: TRBJ1-1
abundance: NA
v_gene: TRBV6-5
CDR3aa: CASSYSETPIKPFF
CDR3nt: TGTGCCAGCAGTTACTCAGAGACACCTATCAAGCCTTTCTTT